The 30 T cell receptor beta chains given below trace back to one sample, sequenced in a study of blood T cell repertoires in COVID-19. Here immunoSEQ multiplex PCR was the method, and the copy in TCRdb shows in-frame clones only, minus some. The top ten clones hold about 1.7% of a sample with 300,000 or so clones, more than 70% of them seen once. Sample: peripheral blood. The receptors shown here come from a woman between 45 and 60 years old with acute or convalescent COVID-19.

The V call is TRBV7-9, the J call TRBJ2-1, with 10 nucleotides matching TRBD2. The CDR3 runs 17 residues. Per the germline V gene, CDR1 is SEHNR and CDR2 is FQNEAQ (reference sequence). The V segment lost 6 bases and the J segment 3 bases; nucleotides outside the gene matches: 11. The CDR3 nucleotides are TGTGCCAGCAGAGAGATAGGACTAGCGGAGGACTACAATGAGCAGTTCTTC. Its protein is CASREIGLAEDYNEQFF.

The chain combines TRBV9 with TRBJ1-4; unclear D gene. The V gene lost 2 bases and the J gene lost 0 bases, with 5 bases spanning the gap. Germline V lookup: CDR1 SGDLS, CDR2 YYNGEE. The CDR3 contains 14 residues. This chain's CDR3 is CASSVTATNEKLFF. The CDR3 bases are TGTGCCAGCAGCGTTACGGCAACTAATGAAAAACTGTTTTTT.

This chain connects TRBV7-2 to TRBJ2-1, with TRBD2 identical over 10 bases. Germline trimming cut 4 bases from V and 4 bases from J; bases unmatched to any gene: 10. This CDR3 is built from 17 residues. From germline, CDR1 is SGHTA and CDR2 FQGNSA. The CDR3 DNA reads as TGTGCCAGCAGCTCAAAGGCCGGGACTAGCGCGTACAATGAGCAGTTCTTC. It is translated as CASSSKAGTSAYNEQFF.

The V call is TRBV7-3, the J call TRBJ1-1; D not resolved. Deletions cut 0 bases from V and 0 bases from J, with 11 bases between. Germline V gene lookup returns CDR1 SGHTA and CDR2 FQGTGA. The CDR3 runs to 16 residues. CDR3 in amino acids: CASSLTPEKMNTEAFF. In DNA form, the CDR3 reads TGTGCCAGCAGCTTAACGCCTGAGAAGATGAACACTGAAGCTTTCTTT.

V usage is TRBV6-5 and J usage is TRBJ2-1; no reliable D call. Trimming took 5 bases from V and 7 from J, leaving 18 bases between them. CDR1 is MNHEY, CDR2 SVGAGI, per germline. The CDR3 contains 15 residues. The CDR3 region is CASSRGPFTFNEQFF. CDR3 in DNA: TGTGCCAGCAGTCGTGGGCCCTTCACATTTAATGAGCAGTTCTTC.

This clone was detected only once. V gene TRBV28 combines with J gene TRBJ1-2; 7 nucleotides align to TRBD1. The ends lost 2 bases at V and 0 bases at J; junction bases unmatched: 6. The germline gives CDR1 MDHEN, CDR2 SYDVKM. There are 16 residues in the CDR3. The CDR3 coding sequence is TGTGCCAGCAGTTTAACAGGGGTGACATCTAACTATGGCTACACCTTC. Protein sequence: CASSLTGVTSNYGYTF.

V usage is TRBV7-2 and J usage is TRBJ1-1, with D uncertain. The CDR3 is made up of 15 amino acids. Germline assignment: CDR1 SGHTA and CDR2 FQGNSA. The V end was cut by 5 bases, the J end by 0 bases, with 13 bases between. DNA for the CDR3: TGTGCCAGCAGCCTTAGCCGCCAGCTGAACACTGAAGCTTTCTTT. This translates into CASSLSRQLNTEAFF.

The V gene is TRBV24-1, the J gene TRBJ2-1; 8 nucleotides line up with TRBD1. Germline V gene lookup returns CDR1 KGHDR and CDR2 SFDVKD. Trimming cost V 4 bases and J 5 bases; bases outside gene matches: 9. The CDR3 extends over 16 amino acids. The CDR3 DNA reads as TGTGCCACCAGTGACCAACGGACAGGGCTGAACAATGAGCAGTTCTTC. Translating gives CATSDQRTGLNNEQFF.

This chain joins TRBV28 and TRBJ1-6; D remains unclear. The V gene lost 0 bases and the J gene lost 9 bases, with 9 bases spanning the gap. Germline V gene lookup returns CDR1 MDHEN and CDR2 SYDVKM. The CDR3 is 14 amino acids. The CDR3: CASSLWQVISPLHF. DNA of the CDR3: TGTGCCAGCAGTTTATGGCAGGTGATTTCACCCCTCCACTTT.

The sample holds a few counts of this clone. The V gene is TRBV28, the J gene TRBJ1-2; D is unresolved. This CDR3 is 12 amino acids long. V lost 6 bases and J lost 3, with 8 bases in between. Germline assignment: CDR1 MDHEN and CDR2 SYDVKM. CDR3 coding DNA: TGTGCCAGCAGGCCGAGGCACTATGGCTACACCTTC. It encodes CASRPRHYGYTF.

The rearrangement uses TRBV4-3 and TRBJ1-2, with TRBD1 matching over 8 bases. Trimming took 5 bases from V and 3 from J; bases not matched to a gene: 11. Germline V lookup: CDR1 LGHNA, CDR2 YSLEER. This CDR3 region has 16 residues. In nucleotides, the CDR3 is TGCGCCAGCAGCTATGAGACCGGGACAGGTCACTATGGCTACACCTTC. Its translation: CASSYETGTGHYGYTF.

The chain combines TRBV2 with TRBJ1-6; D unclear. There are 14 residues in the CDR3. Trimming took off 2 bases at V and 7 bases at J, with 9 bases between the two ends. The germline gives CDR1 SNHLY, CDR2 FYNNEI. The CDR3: CASSETRPNSPLHF. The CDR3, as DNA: TGTGCCAGCAGTGAAACGCGCCCGAATTCACCCCTCCACTTT.

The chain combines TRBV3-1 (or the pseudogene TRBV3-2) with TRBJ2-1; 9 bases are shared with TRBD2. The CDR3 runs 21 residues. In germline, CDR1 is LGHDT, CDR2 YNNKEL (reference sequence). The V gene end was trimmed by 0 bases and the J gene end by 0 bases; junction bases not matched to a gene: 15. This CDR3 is CASSQDRLREGREFSYNEQFF. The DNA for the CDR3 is TGTGCCAGCAGCCAAGATAGGTTGCGGGAGGGCCGTGAATTCTCCTACAATGAGCAGTTCTTC.

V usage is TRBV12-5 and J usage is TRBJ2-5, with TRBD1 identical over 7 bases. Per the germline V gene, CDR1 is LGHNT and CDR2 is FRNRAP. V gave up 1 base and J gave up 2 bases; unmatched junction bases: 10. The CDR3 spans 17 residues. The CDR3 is CASGLGGIGQEQETQYF. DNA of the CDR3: TGTGCTAGTGGTTTGGGGGGGATAGGACAGGAACAAGAGACCCAGTACTTC.

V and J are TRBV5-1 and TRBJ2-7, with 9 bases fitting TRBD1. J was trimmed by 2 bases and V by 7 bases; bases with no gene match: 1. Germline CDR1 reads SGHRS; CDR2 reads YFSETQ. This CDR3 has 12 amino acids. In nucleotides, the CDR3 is TGCGCCAGCCGGGACAGGGCCTACGAGCAGTACTTC. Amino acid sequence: CASRDRAYEQYF.

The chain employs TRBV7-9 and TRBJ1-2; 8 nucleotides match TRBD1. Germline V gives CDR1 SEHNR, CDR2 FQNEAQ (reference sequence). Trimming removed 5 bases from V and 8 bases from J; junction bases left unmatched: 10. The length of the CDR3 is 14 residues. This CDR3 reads CASSDPVRGRGYTF. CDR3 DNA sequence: TGTGCCAGCAGCGACCCGGTCAGGGGGCGGGGCTACACCTTC.

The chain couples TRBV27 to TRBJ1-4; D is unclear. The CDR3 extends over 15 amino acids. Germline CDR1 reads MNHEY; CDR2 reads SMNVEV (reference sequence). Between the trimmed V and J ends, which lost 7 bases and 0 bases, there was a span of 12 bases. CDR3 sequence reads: CASTPRQPTNEKLFF. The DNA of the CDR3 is TGTGCCAGCACCCCTCGACAACCAACTAATGAAAAACTGTTTTTT.

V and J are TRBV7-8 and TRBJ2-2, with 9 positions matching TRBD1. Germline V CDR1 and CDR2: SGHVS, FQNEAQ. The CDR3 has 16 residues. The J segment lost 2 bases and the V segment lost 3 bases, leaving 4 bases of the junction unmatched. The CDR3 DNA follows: TGTGCCAGCAGCTTTTTGGGACAGGGAAACACCGGGGAGCTGTTTTTT. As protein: CASSFLGQGNTGELFF.

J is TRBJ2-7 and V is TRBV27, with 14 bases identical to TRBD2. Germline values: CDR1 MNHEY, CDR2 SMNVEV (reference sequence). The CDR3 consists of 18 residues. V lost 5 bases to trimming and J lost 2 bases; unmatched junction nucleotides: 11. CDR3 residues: CASSIGLAGGPHPYEQYF. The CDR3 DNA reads TGTGCCAGCAGTATAGGACTAGCGGGAGGCCCGCATCCCTACGAGCAGTACTTC.

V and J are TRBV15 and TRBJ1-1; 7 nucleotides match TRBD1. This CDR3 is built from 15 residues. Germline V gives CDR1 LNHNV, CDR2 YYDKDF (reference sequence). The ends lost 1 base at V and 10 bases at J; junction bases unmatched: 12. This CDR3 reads CATSRGDRPAKGAFF. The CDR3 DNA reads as TGTGCCACCAGCAGAGGGGACAGACCTGCCAAGGGAGCTTTCTTT.

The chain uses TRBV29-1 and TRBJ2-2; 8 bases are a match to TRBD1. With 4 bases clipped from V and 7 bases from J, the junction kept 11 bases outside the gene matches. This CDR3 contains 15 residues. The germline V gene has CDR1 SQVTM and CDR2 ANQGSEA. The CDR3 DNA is TGCAGCGTTGCCCCCGGCACAGGGGGAGGCGGGGAGCTGTTTTTT. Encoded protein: CSVAPGTGGGGELFF.

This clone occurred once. CDR3 amino acids: CASSHSGGGDTEAFF. In DNA, the CDR3 is TGCGCCAGCAGTCATTCGGGAGGAGGCGACACTGAAGCTTTCTTT. This chain uses TRBV23-1 with TRBJ1-1; D remains ambiguous. TRBV23-1 carries the ORF label, with uncertain function. The CDR3 consists of 15 residues. V lost 3 bases to trimming and J lost 3 bases, with 14 bases between them.

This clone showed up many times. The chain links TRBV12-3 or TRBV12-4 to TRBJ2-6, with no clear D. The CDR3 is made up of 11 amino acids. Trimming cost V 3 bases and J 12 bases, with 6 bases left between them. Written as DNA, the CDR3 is TGTGCCAGCAGTTTGATGGCCGTCCTGACTTTC. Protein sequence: CASSLMAVLTF.

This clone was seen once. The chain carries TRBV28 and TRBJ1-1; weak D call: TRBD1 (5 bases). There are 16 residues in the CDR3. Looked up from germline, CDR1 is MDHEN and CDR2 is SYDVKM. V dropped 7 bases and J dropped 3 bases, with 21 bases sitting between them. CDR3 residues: CASTGWAGGRDTEAFF. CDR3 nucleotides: TGTGCCAGCACCGGATGGGCCGGGGGGAGAGACACTGAAGCTTTCTTT.

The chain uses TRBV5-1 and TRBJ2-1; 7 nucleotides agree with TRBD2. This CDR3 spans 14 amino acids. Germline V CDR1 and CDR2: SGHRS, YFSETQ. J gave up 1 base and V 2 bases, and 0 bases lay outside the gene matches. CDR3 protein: CASSLAGSYNEQFF. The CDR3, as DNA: TGCGCCAGCAGCTTAGCGGGGTCCTACAATGAGCAGTTCTTC.

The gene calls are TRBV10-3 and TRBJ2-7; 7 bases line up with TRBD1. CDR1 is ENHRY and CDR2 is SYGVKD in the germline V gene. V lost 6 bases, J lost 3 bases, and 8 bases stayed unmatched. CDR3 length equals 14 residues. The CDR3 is CAISSRDSHYEQYF. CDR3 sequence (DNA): TGTGCCATCAGCTCCAGGGACAGTCACTACGAGCAGTACTTC.

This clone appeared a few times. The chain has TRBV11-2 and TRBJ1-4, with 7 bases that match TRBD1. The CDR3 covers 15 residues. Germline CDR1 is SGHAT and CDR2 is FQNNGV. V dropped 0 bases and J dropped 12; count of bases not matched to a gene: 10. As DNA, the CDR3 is TGTGCCAGCAGCTTAGATCGATGGACAGGAGGGGAACTGTTTTTT. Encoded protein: CASSLDRWTGGELFF.

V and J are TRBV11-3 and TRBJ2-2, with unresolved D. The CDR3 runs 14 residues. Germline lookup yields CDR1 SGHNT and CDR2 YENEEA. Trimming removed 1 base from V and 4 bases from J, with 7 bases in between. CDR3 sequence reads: CASSLGAGTGELFF. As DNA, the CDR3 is TGTGCCAGCAGCTTAGGAGCAGGCACCGGGGAGCTGTTTTTT.

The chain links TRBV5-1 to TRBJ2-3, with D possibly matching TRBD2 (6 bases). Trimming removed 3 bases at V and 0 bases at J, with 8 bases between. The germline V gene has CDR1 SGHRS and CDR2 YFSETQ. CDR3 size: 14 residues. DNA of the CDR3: TGCGCCAGCAGCTCTGGGACTAGCACAGATACGCAGTATTTT. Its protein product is CASSSGTSTDTQYF. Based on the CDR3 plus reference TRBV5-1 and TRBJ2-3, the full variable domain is KAGVTQTPRYLIKTRGQQVTLSCSPISGHRSVSWYQQTPGQGLQFLFEYFSETQRNKGNFPGRFSGRQFSNSRSEMNVSTLELGDSALYLCASSSGTSTDTQYFGPGTRLTVL.

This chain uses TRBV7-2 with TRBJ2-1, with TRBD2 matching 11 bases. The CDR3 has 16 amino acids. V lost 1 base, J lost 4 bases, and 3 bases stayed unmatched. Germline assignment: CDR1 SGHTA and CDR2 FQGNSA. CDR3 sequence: CASSLVSGREYNEQFF. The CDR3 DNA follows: TGTGCCAGCAGCTTAGTTAGCGGGAGGGAATACAATGAGCAGTTCTTC.